These T cell receptor beta chains were read from a single sample in a study of blood T cell repertoires in COVID-19. Sequenced by immunoSEQ multiplex PCR; TCRdb stores in-frame clones only, minus some. Of about 200,000 clones listed, roughly nine tenths are singletons. Sequencing was done on a sample of peripheral blood. The receptor source for this set is a woman in her 70s with acute or convalescent COVID-19. Both conserved end residues are part of each CDR3. The D gene is left open where the match is weak. Clone size appears in some rows only: once, few, many, or a class for an expanded clone.

length,D,size,J,V,DNA,CDR3
16,TRBD1,once,TRBJ1-4,TRBV11-2,TGTGCCAGCAGCTCAAATAAACAGGGGTTGAACGAAAAACTGTTTTTT,CASSSNKQGLNEKLFF
15,-,-,TRBJ1-4,TRBV6-2/TRBV6-3,TGTGCCAGCAGCTCTGGTCGAGGCCCGAGGGAAAAACTGTTTTTT,CASSSGRGPREKLFF
15,-,-,TRBJ2-7,TRBV28,TGTGCCAGCAGCCTGGGGGGGGCTAGTACCTACGAGCAGTACTTC,CASSLGGASTYEQYF
16,TRBD1,once,TRBJ1-1,TRBV11-2,TGTGCCAGCAGCACACGATTACAGGGGGGGAACACTGAAGCTTTCTTT,CASSTRLQGGNTEAFF
14,TRBD1,-,TRBJ2-1,TRBV6-5,TGTGCCAGCAGTTTGGACAGGGGACGAAATGAGCAGTTCTTC,CASSLDRGRNEQFF
14,-,-,TRBJ1-1,TRBV5-4,TGTGCCAGCAGCTTGGGGGCGGGTGTAGCTGAAGCTTTCTTT,CASSLGAGVAEAFF
16,-,once,TRBJ2-7,TRBV3-1/TRBV3-2,TGTGCCAGCAGCCAAGAATTCGGACACAGCGCCTACGAGCAGTACTTC,CASSQEFGHSAYEQYF
11,-,-,TRBJ2-3,TRBV7-9,TGTGCCAGCAGCTCCTCGGATACGCAGTATTTT,CASSSSDTQYF
15,TRBD2,-,TRBJ2-5,TRBV16,TGTGCCAGCAGCCAATATCGAAGCGGGATAGAGACCCAGTACTTC,CASSQYRSGIETQYF
15,-,-,TRBJ1-4,TRBV24-1,TGTGCCACCAGTGACTTCCTCGGGGGGGTCGAAAAACTGTTTTTT,CATSDFLGGVEKLFF
16,TRBD2,-,TRBJ2-3,TRBV19,TGTGCCAGTAGTATGGGCGGGAGTTTGCCGACAGATACGCAGTATTTT,CASSMGGSLPTDTQYF
14,TRBD2,-,TRBJ2-3,TRBV6-5,TGTGCCAGCAGCTTCCCGGGGGGGTCGAATACGCAGTATTTT,CASSFPGGSNTQYF
12,-,-,TRBJ2-2,TRBV12-3/TRBV12-4,TGTGCGGTCCGACAGCTCACCGGGGAGCTGTTTTTT,CAVRQLTGELFF
12,-,-,TRBJ1-1,TRBV2,TGTGCCAGCTTGGGCTTCAACACTGAAGCTTTCTTT,CASLGFNTEAFF
14,TRBD1,-,TRBJ1-2,TRBV5-1,TGCGCCAGCACCCGGGACAGGGGAAACTATGGCTACACCTTC,CASTRDRGNYGYTF
17,-,-,TRBJ1-5,TRBV6-1,TGTGCCAGCAGTGAGTTAGGAGGGGCAGGTAGTAAATCGCCCCAGCATTTT,CASSELGGAGSKSPQHF
14,-,-,TRBJ1-1,TRBV4-3,TGCGCCAGCAGCCAAGATTTCAGGGGCACTGAAGCTTTCTTT,CASSQDFRGTEAFF
14,-,-,TRBJ1-1,TRBV7-9,TGTGCCAGCGTCCCCGGGGTGTACGTCACTGAAGCTTTCTTT,CASVPGVYVTEAFF
15,-,-,TRBJ1-1,TRBV6-5,TGTGCCAGCAGCTGGGCGACAGGCCTGCACACTGAAGCTTTCTTT,CASSWATGLHTEAFF
13,-,-,TRBJ2-7,TRBV10-3,TGTGCCATCAGTGAGTCTATCCCCGGTGGGCAGTACTTC,CAISESIPGGQYF
13,-,once,TRBJ1-1,TRBV7-8,TGTGCCAGCAGCTTGGGCCAGAACACTGAAGCTTTCTTT,CASSLGQNTEAFF
14,TRBD1,-,TRBJ2-2,TRBV19,TGTGCCAGTAGTATAACAGGGGGATCCGGGGAGCTGTTTTTT,CASSITGGSGELFF
13,-,-,TRBJ2-5,TRBV5-1,TGCGCCAGCAGGGTTGGAGGGGAAGAGACCCAGTACTTC,CASRVGGEETQYF
13,-,-,TRBJ1-4,TRBV18,TGTGCCAGCTCACCGAGTTCTAATGAAAAACTGTTTTTT,CASSPSSNEKLFF
17,TRBD2,-,TRBJ2-1,TRBV7-9,TGTGCCAGCAGCTTACGGACTAGCGGGAGGCCTGGAGATGAGCAGTTCTTC,CASSLRTSGRPGDEQFF
15,TRBD1,-,TRBJ1-1,TRBV19,TGTGCCAGTAGTTTAATACAGGGGGCACACACTGAAGCTTTCTTT,CASSLIQGAHTEAFF
16,TRBD1,-,TRBJ1-2,TRBV15,TGTGCCACCAGCAGAGAGAACGAACAGGGGGCGTATGGCTACACCTTC,CATSRENEQGAYGYTF
15,TRBD2,-,TRBJ2-7,TRBV9,TGTGCCAGCAGCGTTGCGGGGGGGAGCTCCTACGAGCAGTACTTC,CASSVAGGSSYEQYF
17,TRBD1,once,TRBJ1-4,TRBV9,TGTGCCAGCAGCGTAGATCCAGGGGGCGAGGGGAATGAAAAACTGTTTTTT,CASSVDPGGEGNEKLFF
15,-,-,TRBJ2-2,TRBV2,TGTGCCAGCGCGGGACAGTTAGCGAACACCGGGGAGCTGTTTTTT,CASAGQLANTGELFF
16,TRBD1,-,TRBJ1-5,TRBV24-1,TGTGCCACCAGCCCAGGTTCACAGGGGGCAAGTCAGCCCCAGCATTTT,CATSPGSQGASQPQHF